This T cell receptor (beta chain) was documented in a study of blood T cell repertoires in COVID-19. Study overall: The samples span acute and convalescent COVID-19 from the United States, Italy and Spain. In each case, the material was cDNA or gDNA derived from T cells, B-cell-depleted T cells, or PBMCs.

Authors' methods: Reference gene primer amplification gave estimated nucleated cell counts. The method was immunoSEQ multiplex PCR; TCRdb's version includes in-frame clones alone and lacks a portion of them. The V and J calls and clone size are taken from that table; D and trimming were inferred from the DNA. The table lists 180,000 or so clones, about 87% of them singletons. CDR1 and CDR2 (germline): SGHDT, YYEEEE. The V end was cut by 2 bases, the J end by 2 bases, with 8 bases between. This CDR3 spans 13 amino acids. Sample: peripheral blood. The chain joins TRBV5-6 to TRBJ2-7, with D possibly TRBD2 on 5 matching bases. The TCR originated in a man in his forties or fifties with active or convalescent COVID-19. The CDR3: CASSLAAAYEQYF. As DNA, the CDR3 is TGTGCCAGCAGCTTAGCGGCGGCCTACGAGCAGTACTTC.